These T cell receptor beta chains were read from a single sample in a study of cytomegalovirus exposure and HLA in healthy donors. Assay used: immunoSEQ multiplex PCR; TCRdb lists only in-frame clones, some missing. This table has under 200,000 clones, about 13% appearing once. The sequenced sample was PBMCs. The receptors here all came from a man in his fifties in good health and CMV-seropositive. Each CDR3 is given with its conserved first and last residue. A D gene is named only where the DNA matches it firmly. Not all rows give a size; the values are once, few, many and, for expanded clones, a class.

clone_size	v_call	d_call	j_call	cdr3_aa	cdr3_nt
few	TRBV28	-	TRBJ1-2	CASLGGKAGYTF	TGTGCCAGCCTGGGAGGTAAGGCCGGCTACACCTTC
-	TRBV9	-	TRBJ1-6	CASSDSQGINSPLHF	TGTGCCAGCAGCGACTCACAGGGTATTAATTCACCCCTCCACTTT
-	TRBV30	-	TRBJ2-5	CAWSVYSGSETQYF	TGTGCCTGGAGTGTATATTCAGGGTCAGAGACCCAGTACTTC
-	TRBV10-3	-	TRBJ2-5	CAISDPGETQYF	TGTGCCATCAGTGACCCGGGGGAGACCCAGTACTTC
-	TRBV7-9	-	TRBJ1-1	CASSLTAGSQLAFF	TGTGCCAGCAGCTTAACGGCCGGGTCTCAGTTAGCTTTCTTT
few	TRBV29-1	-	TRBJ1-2	CSVEGGAAFGYTF	TGCAGCGTTGAGGGTGGGGCCGCGTTTGGCTACACCTTC
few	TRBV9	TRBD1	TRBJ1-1	CASSLTGGGNTEAFF	TGTGCCAGCAGCCTCACAGGGGGCGGGAACACTGAAGCTTTCTTT
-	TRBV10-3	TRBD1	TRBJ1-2	CAISPGQSANYGYTF	TGTGCCATCAGCCCGGGACAGTCAGCTAACTATGGCTACACCTTC
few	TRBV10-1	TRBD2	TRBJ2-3	CASSDIGLAGSTDTQYF	TGCGCCAGCAGTGATATCGGGCTAGCGGGTAGCACAGATACGCAGTATTTT
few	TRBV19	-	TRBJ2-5	CASMAGETQYF	TGTGCCAGTATGGCGGGGGAGACCCAGTACTTC
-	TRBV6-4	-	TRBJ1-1	CASRGGVADTEAFF	TGTGCCAGCAGGGGTGGAGTTGCGGACACTGAAGCTTTCTTT
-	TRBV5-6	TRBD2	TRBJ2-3	CAAGLAGGPADTQYF	TGTGCCGCGGGGCTAGCGGGGGGGCCGGCAGATACGCAGTATTTT
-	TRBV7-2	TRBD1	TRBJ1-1	CASSSGTGGTEAFF	TGTGCCAGCAGCTCGGGGACAGGGGGCACTGAAGCTTTCTTT
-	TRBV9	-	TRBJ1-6	CASSVVPGNSPLHF	TGTGCCAGCAGCGTAGTCCCGGGAAATTCACCCCTCCACTTT
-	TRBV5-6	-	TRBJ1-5	CASSGRGGNQPQHF	TGTGCCAGCAGCGGACGGGGGGGCAATCAGCCCCAGCATTTT
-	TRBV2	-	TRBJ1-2	CASSDSGGADGYTF	TGTGCCAGCAGTGATTCGGGGGGCGCGGATGGCTACACCTTC
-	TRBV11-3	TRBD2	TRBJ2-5	CASSSLAGGMKETQYF	TGTGCCAGCAGCTCCCTAGCGGGGGGAATGAAAGAGACCCAGTACTTC
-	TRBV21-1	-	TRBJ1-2	CASSKDPGAYGYTF	TGTGCCAGCAGCAAAGATCCAGGGGCCTATGGCTACACCTTC
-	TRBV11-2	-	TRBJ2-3	CASSRVGGGTDTQYF	TGTGCCAGCAGCCGAGTGGGGGGAGGCACAGATACGCAGTATTTT
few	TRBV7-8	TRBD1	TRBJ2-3	CASSLPGQKYTQYF	TGTGCCAGCAGCTTACCGGGACAGAAGTATACGCAGTATTTT
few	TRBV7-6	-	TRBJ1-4	CASSLVTAGEKLFF	TGTGCCAGCAGCTTAGTAACAGCGGGTGAAAAACTGTTTTTT
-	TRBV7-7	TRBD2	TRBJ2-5	CASSLGSGGGQETQYF	TGTGCTAGCAGCCTCGGTAGCGGGGGGGGACAAGAGACCCAGTACTTC
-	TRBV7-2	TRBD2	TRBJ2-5	CASSLRGGKETQYF	TGTGCCAGCAGCTTACGGGGGGGCAAGGAGACCCAGTACTTC
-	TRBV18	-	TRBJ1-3	CVSSLAAGNTIYF	TGTGTCAGCTCACTGGCAGCGGGAAACACCATATATTTT
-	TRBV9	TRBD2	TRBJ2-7	CASSVGLAGSYEQYF	TGTGCCAGCAGCGTAGGGCTAGCGGGCAGCTACGAGCAGTACTTC
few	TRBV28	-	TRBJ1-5	CASSLPRGNQPQHF	TGTGCCAGCAGTTTACCGCGGGGGAATCAGCCCCAGCATTTT
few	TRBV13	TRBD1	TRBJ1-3	CASSLLPGQGVDSGNTIYF	TGTGCCAGCAGCCTCCTCCCGGGACAGGGAGTTGACTCTGGAAACACCATATATTTT
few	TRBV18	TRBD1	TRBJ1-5	CASSPGTGNQPQHF	TGTGCCAGCTCACCCGGGACAGGCAATCAGCCCCAGCATTTT
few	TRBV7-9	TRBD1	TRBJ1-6	CASSARGLQGANSPLHF	TGTGCCAGCAGCGCCCGAGGGTTACAGGGGGCAAATTCACCCCTCCACTTT
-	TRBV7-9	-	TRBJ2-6	CASRPRQGGGANVLTF	TGTGCCAGCAGGCCACGCCAGGGTGGGGGGGCCAACGTCCTGACTTTC
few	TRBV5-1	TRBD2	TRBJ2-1	CASSSTSGPYNEQFF	TGCGCCAGCAGCTCTACTAGCGGGCCCTACAATGAGCAGTTCTTC
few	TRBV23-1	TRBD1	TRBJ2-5	CASSQSGQGVETQYF	TGCGCCAGCAGTCAATCTGGACAGGGTGTTGAGACCCAGTACTTC
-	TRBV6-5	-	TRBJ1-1	CASSTGITNTEAFF	TGTGCCAGCTCGACGGGGATTACGAACACTGAAGCTTTCTTT
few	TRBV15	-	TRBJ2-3	CATSRRGSTDTQYF	TGTGCCACCAGCAGGCGGGGAAGCACAGATACGCAGTATTTT
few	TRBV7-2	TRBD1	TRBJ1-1	CASLTGGNSEAFF	TGTGCCAGCCTAACAGGGGGCAACTCTGAAGCTTTCTTT
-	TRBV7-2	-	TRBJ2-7	CASSRNRESYEQYF	TGTGCCAGCAGCCGAAACAGGGAGTCCTACGAGCAGTACTTC
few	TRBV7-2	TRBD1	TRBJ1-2	CASSSRDRAYGYTF	TGTGCCAGCAGCTCCCGGGACAGGGCCTATGGCTACACCTTC
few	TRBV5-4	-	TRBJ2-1	CASSLEISQGEQFF	TGTGCCAGCAGCTTGGAAATAAGTCAGGGTGAGCAGTTCTTC
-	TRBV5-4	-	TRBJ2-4	CASSSGGTAKNIQYF	TGTGCCAGCAGCTCTGGGGGGACGGCCAAAAACATTCAGTACTTC
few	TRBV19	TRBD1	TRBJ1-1	CASGTGPNTEAFF	TGTGCCAGCGGGACAGGGCCGAACACTGAAGCTTTCTTT
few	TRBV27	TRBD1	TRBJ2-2	CASSFGQGSYTGELFF	TGTGCCAGCAGTTTTGGACAGGGGTCCTACACCGGGGAGCTGTTTTTT
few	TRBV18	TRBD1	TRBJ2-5	CASSPRGTGQETQYF	TGTGCCAGCTCACCACGGGGGACAGGACAAGAGACCCAGTACTTC
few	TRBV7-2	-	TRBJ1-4	CASSLRDGLIGEKLFF	TGTGCCAGCAGCTTACGGGACGGACTAATAGGTGAAAAACTGTTTTTT
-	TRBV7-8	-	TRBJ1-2	CASSLDVGGYYGYTF	TGTGCCAGCAGCTTAGACGTCGGAGGTTACTATGGCTACACCTTC
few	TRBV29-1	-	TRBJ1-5	CSVIDQPQHF	TGCAGCGTTATAGATCAGCCCCAGCATTTT
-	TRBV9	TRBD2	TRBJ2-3	CASSVELAGGGDTQYF	TGTGCCAGCAGCGTAGAACTAGCGGGGGGAGGTGATACGCAGTATTTT
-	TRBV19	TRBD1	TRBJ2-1	CASSVDRGDEQFF	TGTGCCAGTAGTGTAGACAGGGGGGATGAGCAGTTCTTC
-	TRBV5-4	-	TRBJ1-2	CASSLLGGRGYTF	TGTGCCAGCAGTCTGCTGGGGGGTAGAGGCTACACCTTC
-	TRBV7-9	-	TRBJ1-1	CASSFIQGNTEAFF	TGTGCCAGCAGCTTTATACAGGGGAACACTGAAGCTTTCTTT
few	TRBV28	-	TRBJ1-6	CASSDARQGRHSPLHF	TGTGCCAGCAGTGACGCCCGCCAGGGCCGACATTCACCCCTCCACTTT
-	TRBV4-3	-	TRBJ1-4	CASSQDLGDGEKVFF	TGCGCCAGCAGCCAAGATCTTGGCGACGGGGAAAAAGTGTTTTTT
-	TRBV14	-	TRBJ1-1	CASSLGGLATEAFF	TGTGCCAGCAGCCTCGGGGGGCTGGCCACTGAAGCTTTCTTT
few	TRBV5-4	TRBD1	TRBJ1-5	CASSRGQGSNQPQHF	TGTGCCAGCAGCCGCGGACAGGGGAGCAATCAGCCCCAGCATTTT
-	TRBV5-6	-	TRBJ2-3	CASSPTPSTDTQYF	TGTGCCAGCAGTCCGACACCTAGCACAGATACGCAGTATTTT
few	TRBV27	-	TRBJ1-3	CASSKQGLGNTIYF	TGTGCCAGCAGCAAACAGGGTTTGGGAAACACCATATATTTT